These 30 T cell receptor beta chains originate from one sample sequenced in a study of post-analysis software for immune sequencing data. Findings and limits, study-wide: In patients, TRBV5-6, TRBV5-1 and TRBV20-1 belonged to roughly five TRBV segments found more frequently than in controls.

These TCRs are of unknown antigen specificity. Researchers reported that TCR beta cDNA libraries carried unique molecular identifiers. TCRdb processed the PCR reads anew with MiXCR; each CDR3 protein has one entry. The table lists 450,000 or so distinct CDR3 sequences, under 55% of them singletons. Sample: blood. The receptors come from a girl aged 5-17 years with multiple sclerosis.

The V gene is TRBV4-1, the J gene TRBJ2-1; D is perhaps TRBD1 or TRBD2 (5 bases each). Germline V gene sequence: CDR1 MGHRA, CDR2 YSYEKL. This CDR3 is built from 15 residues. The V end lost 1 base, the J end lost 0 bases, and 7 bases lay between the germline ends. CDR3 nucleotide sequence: TGCGCCAGCAGCCAAGTGGGGGACTCCTACAATGAGCAGTTCTTC. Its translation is CASSQVGDSYNEQFF.

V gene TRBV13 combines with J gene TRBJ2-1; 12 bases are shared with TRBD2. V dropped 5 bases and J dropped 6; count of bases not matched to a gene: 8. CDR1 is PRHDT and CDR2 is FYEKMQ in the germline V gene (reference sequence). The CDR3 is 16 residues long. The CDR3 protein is CASSPPRTSGVNEQFF. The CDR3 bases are TGTGCCAGCAGCCCACCTAGGACTAGCGGGGTCAATGAGCAGTTCTTC.

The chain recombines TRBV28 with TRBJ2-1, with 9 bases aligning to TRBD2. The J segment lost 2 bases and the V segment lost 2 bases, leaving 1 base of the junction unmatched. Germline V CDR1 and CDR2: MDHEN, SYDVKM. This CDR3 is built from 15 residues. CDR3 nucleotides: TGTGCCAGCAGTTTACTAGCGGGACCCTACAATGAGCAGTTCTTC. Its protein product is CASSLLAGPYNEQFF. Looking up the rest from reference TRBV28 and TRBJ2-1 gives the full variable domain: DVKVTQSSRYLVKRTGEKVFLECVQDMDHENMFWYRQDPGLGLRLIYFSYDVKMKEKGDIPEGYSVSREKKERFSLILESASTNQTSMYLCASSLLAGPYNEQFFGPGTRLTVL.

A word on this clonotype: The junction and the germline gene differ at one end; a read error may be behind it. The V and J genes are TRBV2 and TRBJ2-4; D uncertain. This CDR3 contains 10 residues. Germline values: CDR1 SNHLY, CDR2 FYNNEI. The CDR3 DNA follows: TGTGCCAGCCGTGAAAACATTCAGTACTTC. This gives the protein CASRENIQYF.

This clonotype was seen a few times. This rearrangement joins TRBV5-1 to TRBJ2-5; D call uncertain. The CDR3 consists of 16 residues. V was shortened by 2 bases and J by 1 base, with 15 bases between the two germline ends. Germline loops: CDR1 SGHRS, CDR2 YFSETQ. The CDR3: CASSFRVSGSQETQYF. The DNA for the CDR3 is TGCGCCAGCAGCTTCCGGGTATCCGGAAGCCAAGAGACCCAGTACTTC.

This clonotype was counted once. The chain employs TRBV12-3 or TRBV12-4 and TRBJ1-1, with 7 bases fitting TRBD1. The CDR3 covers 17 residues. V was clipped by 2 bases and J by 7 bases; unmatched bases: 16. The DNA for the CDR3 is TGTGCCAGCAGTTTATCCCCACTACAGGGGAGGCTCTTTGAAGCTTTCTTT. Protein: CASSLSPLQGRLFEAFF.

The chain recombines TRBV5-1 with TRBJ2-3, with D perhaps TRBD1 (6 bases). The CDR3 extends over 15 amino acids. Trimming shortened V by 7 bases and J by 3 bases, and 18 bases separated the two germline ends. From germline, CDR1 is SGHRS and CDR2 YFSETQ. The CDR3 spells CASSYYRAPTDTQYF. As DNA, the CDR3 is TGCGCCAGCTCGTATTACAGGGCTCCAACAGATACGCAGTATTTT. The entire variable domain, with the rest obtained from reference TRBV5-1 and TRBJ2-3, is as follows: KAGVTQTPRYLIKTRGQQVTLSCSPISGHRSVSWYQQTPGQGLQFLFEYFSETQRNKGNFPGRFSGRQFSNSRSEMNVSTLELGDSALYLCASSYYRAPTDTQYFGPGTRLTVL.

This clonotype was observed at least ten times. CDR3 sequence reads: CATSDLGTSEQETQYF. The DNA of the CDR3 is TGTGCCACCAGTGATCTTGGGACTAGCGAACAAGAGACCCAGTACTTC. The chain carries TRBV24-1 and TRBJ2-5, with 10 bases matching TRBD2. Germline CDR1 and CDR2: KGHDR and SFDVKD. This CDR3 has 16 amino acids. Trimming cost V 3 bases and J 2 bases; bases outside gene matches: 5.

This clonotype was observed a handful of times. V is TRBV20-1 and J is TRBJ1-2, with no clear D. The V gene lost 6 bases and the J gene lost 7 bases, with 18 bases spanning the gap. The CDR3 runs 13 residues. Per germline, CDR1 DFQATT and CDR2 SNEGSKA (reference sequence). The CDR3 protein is CSAGETLWGGYTF. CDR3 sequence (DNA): TGCAGTGCCGGGGAGACTCTTTGGGGTGGCTACACCTTC.

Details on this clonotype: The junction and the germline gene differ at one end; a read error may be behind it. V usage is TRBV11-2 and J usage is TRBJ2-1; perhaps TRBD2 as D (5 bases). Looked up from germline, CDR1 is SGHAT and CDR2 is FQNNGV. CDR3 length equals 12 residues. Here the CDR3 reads CAGSPIGGEQFF. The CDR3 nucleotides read TGTGCCGGCAGCCCCATAGGAGGTGAGCAGTTCTTC.

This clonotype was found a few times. The CDR3 DNA reads as TGCAGCGTTGGTGCCGACAGGGACAATCAGCCCCAGCATTTT. Protein product: CSVGADRDNQPQHF. The V call is TRBV29-1, the J call TRBJ1-5; 7 bases fit TRBD1. The CDR3 extends over 14 amino acids. After removal of 4 bases from V and 3 bases from J, the junction contained 6 bases not matched to a gene. Germline assignment: CDR1 SQVTM and CDR2 ANQGSEA.

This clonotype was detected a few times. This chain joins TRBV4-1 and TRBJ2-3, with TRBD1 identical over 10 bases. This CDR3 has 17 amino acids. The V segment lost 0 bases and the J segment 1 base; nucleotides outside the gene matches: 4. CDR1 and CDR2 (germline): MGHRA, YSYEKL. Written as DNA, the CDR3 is TGCGCCAGCAGCCAAGACCCCGGGACAGGGGGCACAGATACGCAGTATTTT. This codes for CASSQDPGTGGTDTQYF.

The chain's CDR3 is CASSLGGMGMETGGVETQYF. The CDR3 DNA is TGTGCCAGCAGTTTAGGTGGTATGGGAATGGAGACAGGGGGCGTGGAGACCCAGTACTTC. This chain uses TRBV27 with TRBJ2-7; 10 bases are a match to TRBD1. The closer fit of TRBJ2-5 to the DNA end suggests the J call may be wrong. The V gene's germline CDR1 is MNHEY and CDR2 SMNVEV (reference sequence). The CDR3 consists of 20 residues.

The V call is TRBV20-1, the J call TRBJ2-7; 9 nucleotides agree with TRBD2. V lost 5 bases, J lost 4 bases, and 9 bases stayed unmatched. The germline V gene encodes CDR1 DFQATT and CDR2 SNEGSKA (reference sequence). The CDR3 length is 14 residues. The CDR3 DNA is TGCAGTGCTCGAGGGTCTAGCGGGACATACGAGCAGTACTTC. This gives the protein CSARGSSGTYEQYF.

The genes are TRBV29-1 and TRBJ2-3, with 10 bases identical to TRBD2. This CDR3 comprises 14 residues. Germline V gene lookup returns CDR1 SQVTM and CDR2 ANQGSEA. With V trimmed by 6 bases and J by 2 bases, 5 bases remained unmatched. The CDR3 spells CSVLAGVFTDTQYF. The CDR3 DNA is TGCAGCGTCCTAGCGGGAGTCTTCACAGATACGCAGTATTTT.

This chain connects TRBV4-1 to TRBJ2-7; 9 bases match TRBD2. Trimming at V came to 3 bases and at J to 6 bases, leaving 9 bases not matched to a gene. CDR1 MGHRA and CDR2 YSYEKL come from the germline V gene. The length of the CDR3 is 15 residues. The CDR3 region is CASSQYSGSTSEQYF. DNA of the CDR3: TGCGCCAGCAGCCAGTATAGCGGGAGCACGAGCGAGCAGTACTTC.

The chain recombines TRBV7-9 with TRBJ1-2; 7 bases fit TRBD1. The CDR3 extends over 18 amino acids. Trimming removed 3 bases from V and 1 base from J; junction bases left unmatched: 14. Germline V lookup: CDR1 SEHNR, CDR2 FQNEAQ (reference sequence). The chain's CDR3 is CASSFRTGALANNYGYTF. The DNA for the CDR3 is TGTGCCAGCAGCTTCCGAACAGGGGCCCTAGCTAATAACTATGGCTACACCTTC.

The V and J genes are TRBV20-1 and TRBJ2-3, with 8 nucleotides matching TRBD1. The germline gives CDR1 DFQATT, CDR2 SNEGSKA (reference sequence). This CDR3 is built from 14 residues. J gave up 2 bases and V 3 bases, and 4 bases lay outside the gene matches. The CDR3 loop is CSARSDRDTDTQYF. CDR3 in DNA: TGCAGTGCTAGGTCGGACAGGGACACAGATACGCAGTATTTT.

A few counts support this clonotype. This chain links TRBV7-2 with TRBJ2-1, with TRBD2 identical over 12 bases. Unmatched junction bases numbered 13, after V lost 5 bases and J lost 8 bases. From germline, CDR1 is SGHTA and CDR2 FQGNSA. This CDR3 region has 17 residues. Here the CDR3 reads CASSPISSGRVLDEQFF. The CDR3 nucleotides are TGTGCCAGCAGCCCGATTTCTAGCGGGAGGGTTTTAGATGAGCAGTTCTTC.

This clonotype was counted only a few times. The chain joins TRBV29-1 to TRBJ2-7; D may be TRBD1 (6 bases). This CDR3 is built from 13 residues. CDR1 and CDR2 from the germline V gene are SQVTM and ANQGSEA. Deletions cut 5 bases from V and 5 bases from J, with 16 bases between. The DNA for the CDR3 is TGCAGCGTTACTGCAGGGGAGTTGGACGAGCAGTACTTC. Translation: CSVTAGELDEQYF.

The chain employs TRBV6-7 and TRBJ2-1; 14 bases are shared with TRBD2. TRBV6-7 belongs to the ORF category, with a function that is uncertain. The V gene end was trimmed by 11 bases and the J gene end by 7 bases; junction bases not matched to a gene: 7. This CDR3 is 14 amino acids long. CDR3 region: CAGWGLAGENEQFF. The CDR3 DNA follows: TGTGCCGGATGGGGACTAGCGGGAGAAAATGAGCAGTTCTTC.

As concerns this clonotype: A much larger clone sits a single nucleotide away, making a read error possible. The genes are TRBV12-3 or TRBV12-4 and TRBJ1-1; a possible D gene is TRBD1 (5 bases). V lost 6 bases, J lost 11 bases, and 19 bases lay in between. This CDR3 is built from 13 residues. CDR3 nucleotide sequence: TGTGCCAGCAGCCACCCACGGGGCAGGGAGGCTTTCTTT. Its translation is CASSHPRGREAFF.

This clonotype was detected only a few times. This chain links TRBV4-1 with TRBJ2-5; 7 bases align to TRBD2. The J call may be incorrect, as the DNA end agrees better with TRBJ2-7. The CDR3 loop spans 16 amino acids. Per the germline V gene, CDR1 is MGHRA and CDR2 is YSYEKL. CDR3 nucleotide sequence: TGCGCCAGCAGCCAAGAAGGGATTACTAGCGAACGCGAGCAGTACTTC. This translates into CASSQEGITSEREQYF.

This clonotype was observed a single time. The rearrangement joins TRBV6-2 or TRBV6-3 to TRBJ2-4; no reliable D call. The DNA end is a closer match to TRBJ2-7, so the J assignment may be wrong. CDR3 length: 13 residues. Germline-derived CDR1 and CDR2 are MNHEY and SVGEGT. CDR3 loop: CASSYRALDEQYF. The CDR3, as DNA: TGTGCCAGCAGTTATCGGGCCCTTGACGAGCAGTACTTC.

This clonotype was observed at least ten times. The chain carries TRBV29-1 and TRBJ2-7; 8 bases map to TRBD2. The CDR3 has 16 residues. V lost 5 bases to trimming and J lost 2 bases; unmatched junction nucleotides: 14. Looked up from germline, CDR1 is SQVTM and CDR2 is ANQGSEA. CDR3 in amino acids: CSVRGYGREVAYEQYF. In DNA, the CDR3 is TGCAGCGTTAGGGGGTATGGGCGGGAGGTCGCCTACGAGCAGTACTTC.

CDR3 sequence reads: CATSGRGPYNEQFF. In DNA, the CDR3 is TGTGCCACCAGTGGTAGGGGTCCCTACAATGAGCAGTTCTTC. The chain uses TRBV24-1 and TRBJ2-1; D is perhaps TRBD1 (5 bases). Deletions cut 5 bases from V and 2 bases from J, with 9 bases between. This CDR3 is built from 14 residues. The V gene's germline CDR1 is KGHDR and CDR2 SFDVKD.

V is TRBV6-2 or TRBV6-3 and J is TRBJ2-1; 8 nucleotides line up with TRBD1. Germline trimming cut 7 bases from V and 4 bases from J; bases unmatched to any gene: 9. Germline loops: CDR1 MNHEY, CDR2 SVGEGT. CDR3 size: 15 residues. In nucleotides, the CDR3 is TGTGCCAGCACGTATCCGGGACAGGTTTACAATGAGCAGTTCTTC. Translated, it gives CASTYPGQVYNEQFF.

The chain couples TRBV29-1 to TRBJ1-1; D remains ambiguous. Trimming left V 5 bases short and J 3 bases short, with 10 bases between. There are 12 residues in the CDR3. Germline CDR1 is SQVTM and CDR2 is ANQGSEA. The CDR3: CSVRVWDTEAFF. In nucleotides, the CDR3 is TGCAGCGTTCGAGTCTGGGACACTGAAGCTTTCTTT.

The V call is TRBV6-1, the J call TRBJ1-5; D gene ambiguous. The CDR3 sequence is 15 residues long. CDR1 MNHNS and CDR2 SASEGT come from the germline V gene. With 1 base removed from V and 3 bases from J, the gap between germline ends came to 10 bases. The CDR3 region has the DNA TGTGCCAGCAGTGAAGTCTCGAATATCAATCAGCCCCAGCATTTT. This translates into CASSEVSNINQPQHF.

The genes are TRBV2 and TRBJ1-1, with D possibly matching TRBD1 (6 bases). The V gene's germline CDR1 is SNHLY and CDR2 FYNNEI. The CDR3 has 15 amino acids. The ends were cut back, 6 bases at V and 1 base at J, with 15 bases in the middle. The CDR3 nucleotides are TGTGCCAGCAGCAATGGCAGGGGCGGGAACACTGAAGCTTTCTTT. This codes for CASSNGRGGNTEAFF.